This TCR beta chain appears in the sequencing data of a study of OX40 agonist ivuxolimab in advanced cancers. Study in general: Patients were treated with ivuxolimab, an agonistic anti-OX40 (CD134) antibody.

The table came from immunoSEQ multiplex PCR; TCRdb's copy has only in-frame clones and leaves some out. The sample shows about 90,000 clones, 85% to 90% of them seen only once. V trimming: 3 bases; J trimming: 3 bases; junction bases outside the gene matches: 2. In germline, CDR1 is SGDLS, CDR2 YYNGEE. The CDR3 extends over 14 amino acids. The sample in question was CD4+ or CD8+ T cells sorted from blood, obtained in a trial of the OX40 agonist ivuxolimab. This clonotype was sampled from an adult with an advanced solid tumor such as melanoma, head and neck, liver or kidney cancer. J is TRBJ2-2 and V is TRBV9; 7 bases agree with TRBD1. In DNA form, the CDR3 reads TGTGCCAGCAGCGAAACAGGGGACACCGGGGAGCTGTTTTTT. It translates to CASSETGDTGELFF.